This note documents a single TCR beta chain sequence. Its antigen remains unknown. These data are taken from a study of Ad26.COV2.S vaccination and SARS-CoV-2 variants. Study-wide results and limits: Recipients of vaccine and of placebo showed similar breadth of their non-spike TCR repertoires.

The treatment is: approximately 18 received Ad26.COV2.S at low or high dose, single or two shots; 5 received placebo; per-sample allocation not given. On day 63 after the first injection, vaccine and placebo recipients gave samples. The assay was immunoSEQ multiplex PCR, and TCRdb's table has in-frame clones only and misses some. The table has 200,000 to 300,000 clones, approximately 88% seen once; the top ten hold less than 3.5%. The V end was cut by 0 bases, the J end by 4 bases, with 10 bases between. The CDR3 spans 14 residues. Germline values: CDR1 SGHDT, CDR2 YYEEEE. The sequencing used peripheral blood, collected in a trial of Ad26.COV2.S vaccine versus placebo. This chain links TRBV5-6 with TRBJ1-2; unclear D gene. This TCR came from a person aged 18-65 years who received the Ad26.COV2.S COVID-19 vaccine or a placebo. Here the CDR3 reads CASSLGQSVYGYTF. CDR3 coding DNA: TGTGCCAGCAGCTTGGGGCAGTCGGTCTATGGCTACACCTTC.